This T cell receptor beta chain was recovered during a study of T cells after yellow fever vaccination. J lost 0 bases, V lost 10 bases, and 6 bases had no gene match. This CDR3 region has 14 residues. TCRdb reprocessed the 5' RACE reads via MiXCR and lists one record per CDR3 protein. The data show 450,000 to 600,000 distinct CDR3 sequences, approximately 12% seen once. The chain employs TRBV12-3 or TRBV12-4 and TRBJ2-3; 8 positions agree with TRBD2. This receptor was obtained from a young man who received the YFV17D yellow fever vaccine. The material was PBMCs, obtained on the day of the yellow fever booster vaccination. CDR3 sequence (DNA): TGTGCCACAGCGGGAGTTGGCAGCACAGATACGCAGTATTTT. As protein: CATAGVGSTDTQYF.